Presented here are 13 T cell receptor beta chains from one specimen sequenced in a study of tumor-infiltrating lymphocytes in localized non-small cell lung cancer. Measured with immunoSEQ multiplex PCR; TCRdb has only the in-frame clones, and not every one. The sample has 25,000 to 30,000 clones, approximately 83% seen once. The sequenced material came from lung tumor tissue. These TCRs come from a human donor with non-small cell lung cancer.

The chain couples TRBV4-2 to TRBJ2-7; the match to TRBD1 covers 9 bases. CDR3 length equals 15 residues. After removal of 3 bases from V and 1 base from J, the junction contained 4 bases not matched to a gene. The germline V gene encodes CDR1 LGHNA and CDR2 YNFKEQ. Written as DNA, the CDR3 is TGTGCCAGCAGCCACTGGGGGACAGGGTCCTACGAGCAGTACTTC. This codes for CASSHWGTGSYEQYF.

The chain recombines TRBV2 with TRBJ1-5, with unresolved D. CDR3 length: 16 residues. V was shortened by 6 bases and J by 0 bases, with 15 bases between the two germline ends. Germline V gene sequence: CDR1 SNHLY, CDR2 FYNNEI. CDR3 DNA sequence: TGTGCCAGCAGGGGTGTCGCCATCCATAGCAATCAGCCCCAGCATTTT. Translation gives CASRGVAIHSNQPQHF.

The chain joins TRBV19 to TRBJ1-6, with a possible D match to TRBD1 (6 bases). The CDR3 runs to 14 residues. CDR1 is LNHDA and CDR2 is SQIVND in the germline V gene (reference sequence). The germline V and J ends were trimmed by 6 bases and 7 bases, with 13 bases remaining between them. This chain's CDR3 is CASRKQGGNSPLHF. The DNA of the CDR3 is TGTGCCAGTAGGAAACAGGGTGGAAATTCACCCCTCCACTTT.

This clone was seen once. This CDR3 is CASSRDRGNYGYTF. The CDR3 DNA reads as TGTGCCAGCAGCCGCGACAGGGGGAACTATGGCTACACCTTC. This chain links TRBV7-2 with TRBJ1-2; 9 bases agree with TRBD1. The CDR3 is made up of 14 amino acids. Trimming took 5 bases from V and 2 from J; bases not matched to a gene: 3. The germline CDR1 and CDR2 sequences are SGHTA and FQGNSA. Combining the CDR3 with reference TRBV7-2 and TRBJ1-2 gives the whole variable domain GAGVSQSPSNKVTEKGKDVELRCDPISGHTALYWYRQSLGQGLEFLIYFQGNSAPDKSGLPSDRFSAERTGGSVSTLTIQRTQQEDSAVYLCASSRDRGNYGYTFGSGTRLTVV.

V gene TRBV10-3 combines with J gene TRBJ1-1; 10 nucleotides match TRBD1. The CDR3 has 13 amino acids. J gave up 6 bases and V 6 bases, and 4 bases lay outside the gene matches. Germline V gene sequence: CDR1 ENHRY, CDR2 SYGVKD. DNA of the CDR3: TGTGCCATCAGCCGGGACAGGGGTTCTGAAGCTTTCTTT. Amino acids: CAISRDRGSEAFF.

The rearrangement joins TRBV18 to TRBJ1-2; the D gene is possibly TRBD1 (5 bases). Trimming pared 1 base from V and 4 bases from J, leaving 19 bases between. Germline V CDR1 and CDR2: KGHSH, LQKENI. The CDR3 loop spans 17 amino acids. CDR3 protein: CASSPRTVRGAVYGYTF. As DNA, the CDR3 is TGTGCCAGCTCACCACGAACCGTAAGGGGAGCGGTCTATGGCTACACCTTC. The variable domain in full, with the rest retrieved from reference TRBV18 and TRBJ1-2, is NAGVMQNPRHLVRRRGQEARLRCSPMKGHSHVYWYRQLPEEGLKFMVYLQKENIIDESGMPKERFSAEFPKEGPSILRIQQVVRGDSAAYFCASSPRTVRGAVYGYTFGSGTRLTVV.

The rearrangement joins TRBV7-2 to TRBJ2-1, with a tentative D call TRBD1 (6 bases). The CDR3 has 15 residues. Germline V CDR1 and CDR2: SGHTA, FQGNSA. The V end lost 5 bases, the J end lost 7 bases, and 18 bases lay between the germline ends. This CDR3 reads CASSLTPTGGNEQFF. The CDR3 nucleotides are TGTGCCAGCAGCCTAACCCCGACAGGTGGGAATGAGCAGTTCTTC.

The CDR3 reads CASSLGGGSYNEQFF. CDR3 bases: TGTGCCAGCAGCTTAGGAGGGGGCTCCTACAATGAGCAGTTCTTC. This chain joins TRBV11-3 and TRBJ2-1; tentative D call: TRBD1 (6 bases). V was cut by 1 base and J by 0 bases, with 7 bases left in between. This CDR3 has 15 residues. CDR1 is SGHNT and CDR2 is YENEEA in the germline V gene.

This chain joins TRBV18 and TRBJ1-6; 8 positions agree with TRBD1. The CDR3 runs to 16 residues. The trim removed 1 base at V and 5 bases at J, leaving 4 bases unmatched. CDR1 KGHSH and CDR2 LQKENI come from the germline V gene. The CDR3 reads CASSPRGQGDNSPLHF. The CDR3, as DNA: TGTGCCAGCTCACCACGCGGACAGGGCGATAATTCACCCCTCCACTTT.

The chain recombines TRBV18 with TRBJ1-6; 8 nucleotides align to TRBD1. The germline CDR1 and CDR2 sequences are KGHSH and LQKENI. The CDR3 is 16 amino acids. V shed 4 bases and J 4 bases; nucleotides not matched to a gene: 6. This CDR3 is CASSLNTGGYNSPLHF. The DNA of the CDR3 is TGTGCCAGCTCACTAAATACAGGGGGTTATAATTCACCCCTCCACTTT. Drawing the rest from reference TRBV18 and TRBJ1-6, the complete variable domain is NAGVMQNPRHLVRRRGQEARLRCSPMKGHSHVYWYRQLPEEGLKFMVYLQKENIIDESGMPKERFSAEFPKEGPSILRIQQVVRGDSAAYFCASSLNTGGYNSPLHFGNGTRLTVT.

The chain is built from TRBV28 and TRBJ1-2, with 10 positions matching TRBD1. Per the germline V gene, CDR1 is MDHEN and CDR2 is SYDVKM. With 9 bases clipped from V and 6 bases from J, the junction kept 4 bases outside the gene matches. CDR3 size: 12 residues. CDR3 in DNA: TGTGCCAGTACGACAGGGGGCCATGGCTACACCTTC. Translation gives CASTTGGHGYTF.

The V gene is TRBV6-1, the J gene TRBJ2-3, with D maybe TRBD1 (6 bases). CDR1 MNHNS and CDR2 SASEGT come from the germline V gene. V gave up 4 bases and J gave up 3 bases, with 20 bases separating them. The CDR3 runs 17 residues. CDR3 protein: CASSGRRQDLWTDTQYF. CDR3 bases: TGTGCCAGCAGTGGCCGACGACAGGACCTATGGACAGATACGCAGTATTTT.

This chain uses TRBV30 with TRBJ1-5, with 9 bases that match TRBD1. From germline, CDR1 is GTSNPN and CDR2 SVGIG (reference sequence). The CDR3 consists of 14 residues. The V gene end was trimmed by 4 bases and the J gene end by 6 bases; junction bases not matched to a gene: 7. DNA of the CDR3: TGTGCCTGGAATCTACAGGGGGCGAGTCAGCCCCAGCATTTT. It is translated as CAWNLQGASQPQHF.